This T cell receptor (beta chain) is drawn from a study of blood T cell repertoires in COVID-19. Study in general: The cDNA or gDNA used as material had been derived from T cells, B-cell-depleted T cells, or PBMCs.

The CDR3 is 16 residues long. Germline V gene sequence: CDR1 LGHDT, CDR2 YNNKEL (reference sequence). Trimming cost V 4 bases and J 6 bases; bases outside gene matches: 12. The participants were between about 18 and 90 years old and came from fewer than 25 US areas. Cohort 3 donors counted as recovered after two negative PCRs, clearance, or resolved symptoms. Original data processing: Reference gene primer amplification yielded estimated nucleated cell counts. Clones were sequenced by immunoSEQ multiplex PCR, and TCRdb holds only the in-frame ones, with some missing. Clonal size and the V and J genes are those of that table, whereas D and trimming came from the DNA. The sample gives approximately 360,000 clones, roughly four fifths of which show up once; 5% to 5.5% is in the top ten.

This sequence joins TRBV3-1 (or the pseudogene TRBV3-2) and TRBJ2-1; 7 bases align to TRBD2. The specimen was PBMCs or T cells enriched from blood (not recorded which). The source of this sequence is a woman in her forties or fifties who had recovered from COVID-19. For the CDR3, the DNA is TGTGCCAGCAGCCTAACAGGACGTGGCGGGAGCAATGAGCAGTTCTTC. Amino acids: CASSLTGRGGSNEQFF.